This TCR beta chain was captured in a study of T cell therapy product for transplant patients (dated by TCRdb to about 2019). Background for the entire study: The wider healthy donor group comprised about 20 individuals, around ten male and 9 female, aged 25 to 81 years, in Berlin, Germany. The expansion media were supplemented with either IL-7 and IL-15 at 10 ng/ml or IL-2 at roughly 50 U/ml. A next-generation autologous adoptive antiviral T-cell product was developed for immunosuppressed solid organ transplant patients, with CMV used as the model virus. To assess clonal composition, the TCRbeta repertoires of CMV-specific T-cell products grown with and without rapamycin from the same donors were compared. The TCRbeta repertoire analysis of rapamycin-treated and untreated products included n = 3 healthy donors. The investigation overall reported the following: The authors suggested that increased clonal diversity in Rapa-TCPs may reflect survival of low-frequency clones and preferential expansion of central memory T cells. Paired products from the same donor shared many clones, whereas repertoires from different donors showed no overlap. About 73% of the repertoire was covered by the top 10 clones in rapamycin-treated products, versus approximately 90% in untreated products. Compared with untreated products, rapamycin-treated products had a TCRbeta repertoire that was more diverse and less clonal, and the rapamycin-treated products also contained more distinct clones.

The label of this sample is explained as: 20 to 25 nM rapamycin added during CMV-specific T-cell product expansion (Rapa-TCP). Sample label definition: CMVpp65/IE-1-reactive T cells enriched by IFNgamma capture and expanded in vitro. For 6 to 7 hours, PBMCs were stimulated with overlapping CMV pp65 and IE-1 peptide pools, with each pool at 0.5 ug/ml. IFNgamma-producing CMV-stimulated cells were positively selected with the IFNgamma Secretion Assay-Cell Enrichment and Detection Kit (Miltenyi Biotec). Enriched IFNgamma+ cells were cultured for approximately 23 days with irradiated autologous feeders plus either IL-7/IL-15 or IL-2. To get enough cells for the different cell sorting steps, buffy coats were taken from about 15% of the 19 healthy donors. Biocoll density gradient centrifugation was used to isolate peripheral blood mononuclear cells. The buffy coats from healthy donors came from DRK. In regard to this clone: Its antigen is still unknown. No qualities accompany the bases; no much larger clone lies one base away.

Genomic DNA was extracted with an AllPrep DNA/RNA Kit and TCRbeta CDR3 regions were amplified with the immunoSEQ hsTCRb Kit. In the source study's methods: Productive rearrangements were in-frame CDR3 nucleotide sequences without stop codons, analyzed in immunoSEQ Analyzer 3.0. Sample overlap was measured using the Morisita index, while clonality was calculated from productive entropy normalized to the number of productive rearrangements. As stored in TCRdb, this immuneACCESS dataset retains in-frame rearrangements with V and J assigned. A fraction of the clones does not appear; measured against another copy, unresolved V genes explain less than half of the discrepancy, and the remainder lacks a known reason. Clone size and V and J calls were adopted from that table, with D and trimming inferred from the DNA. Counted in this sample were 500 to 700 clones; about four fifths of them appeared once. The biggest ten clones account for 55% to 75% of the sample.

V trim: 3 bases; J trim: 1 base; unmatched bases: 6. Taken from cysteine to phenylalanine, the CDR3 has 18 residues. Only the CDR3 portion is preserved as DNA: 54 bases, with reading frame beginning at the first base. CDR1 and CDR2 are read off the germline V gene as SGDLS and YYNGEE. The V gene is TRBV9 and the J gene is TRBJ2-1, with TRBD2 identical over 14 junction bases. Sequenced sample: a sorted cell population cultured from PBMCs. This clonotype originated in an adult in good health. The DNA is as follows: TGTGCCAGCAGCGCGGGGGGACTAGCGGGAGTTTCCTACAATGAGCAGTTCTTC. This gives the protein CASSAGGLAGVSYNEQFF.